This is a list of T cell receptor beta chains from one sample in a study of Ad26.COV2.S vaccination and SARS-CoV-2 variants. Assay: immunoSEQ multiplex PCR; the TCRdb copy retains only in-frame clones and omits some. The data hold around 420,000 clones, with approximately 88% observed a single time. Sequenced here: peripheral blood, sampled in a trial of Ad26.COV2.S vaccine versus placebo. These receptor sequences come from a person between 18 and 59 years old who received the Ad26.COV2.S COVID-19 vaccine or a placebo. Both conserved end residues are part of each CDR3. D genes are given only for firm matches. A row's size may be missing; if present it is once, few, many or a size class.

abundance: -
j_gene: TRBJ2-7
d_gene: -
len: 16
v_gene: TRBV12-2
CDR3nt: TGTGCAAGTCGCTCGCTCGGTTCCTCCAGATCTTACGAGCAGTACTTC
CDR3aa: CASRSLGSSRSYEQYF

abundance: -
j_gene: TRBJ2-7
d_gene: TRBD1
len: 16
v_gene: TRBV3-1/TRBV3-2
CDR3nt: TGTGCCAGCAGCCAAGATGGGCAGGGGGCGGATCGGGAGCAGTACTTC
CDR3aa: CASSQDGQGADREQYF

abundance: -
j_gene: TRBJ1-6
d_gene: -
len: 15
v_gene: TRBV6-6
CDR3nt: TGTGCCAGCAGTCCGCCTGAGGTGGGGAATTCACCCCTCCACTTT
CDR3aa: CASSPPEVGNSPLHF

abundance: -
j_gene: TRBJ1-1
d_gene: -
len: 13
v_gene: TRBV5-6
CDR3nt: TGTGCCAGCAGCTTGGGGTACTTGAGGGAAGCTTTCTTT
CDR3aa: CASSLGYLREAFF

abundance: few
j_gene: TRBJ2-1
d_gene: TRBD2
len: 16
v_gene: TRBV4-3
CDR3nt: TGCGCCAGCAGCCCCCTTTTTAGGAACGGGGGAGGGGAGCAGTTCTTC
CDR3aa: CASSPLFRNGGGEQFF

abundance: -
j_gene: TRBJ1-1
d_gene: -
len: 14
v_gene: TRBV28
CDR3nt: TGTGCCAGCAGTTTGAGACAGATGAACACTGAAGCTTTCTTT
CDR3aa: CASSLRQMNTEAFF

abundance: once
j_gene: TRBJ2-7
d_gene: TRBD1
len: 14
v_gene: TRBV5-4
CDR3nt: TGTGCCAGCAGGGACGGGACAGGACCCTACGAGCAGTACTTC
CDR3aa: CASRDGTGPYEQYF

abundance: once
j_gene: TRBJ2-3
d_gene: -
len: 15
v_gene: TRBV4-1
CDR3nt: TGCGCCAGCAGCCAAGTCGCGGGGATCACAGATACGCAGTATTTT
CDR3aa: CASSQVAGITDTQYF

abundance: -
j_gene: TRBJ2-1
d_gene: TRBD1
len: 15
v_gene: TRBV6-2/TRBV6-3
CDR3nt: TGTGCCAGCAGTTACGAGGGGGCGGCCTACAATGAGCAGTTCTTC
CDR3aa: CASSYEGAAYNEQFF

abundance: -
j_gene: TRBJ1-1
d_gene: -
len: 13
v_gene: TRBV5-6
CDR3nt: TGTGCCAGCAGCTTTTTCGCAGGGACTGAAGCTTTCTTT
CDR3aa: CASSFFAGTEAFF

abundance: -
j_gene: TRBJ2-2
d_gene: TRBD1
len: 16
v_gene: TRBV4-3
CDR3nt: TGCGCCAGCTCCCCAATACAGACAGGGGTCGCCGGGGAGCTGTTTTTT
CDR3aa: CASSPIQTGVAGELFF

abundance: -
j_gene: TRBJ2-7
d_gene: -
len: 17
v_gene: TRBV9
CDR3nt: TGTGCCAGCACACAGACGGGGAGGGGTCCAGGGGCCTACGAGCAGTACTTC
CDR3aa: CASTQTGRGPGAYEQYF

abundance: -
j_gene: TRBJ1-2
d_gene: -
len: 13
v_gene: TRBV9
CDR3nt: TGTGCCAGCAGCGTAGCTGGGGGCGGAGGCTACACCTTC
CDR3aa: CASSVAGGGGYTF

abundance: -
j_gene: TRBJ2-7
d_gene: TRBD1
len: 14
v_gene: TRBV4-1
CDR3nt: TGCGCCAGCAGCCCCGACAGGGGAGCCTACGAGCAGTACTTC
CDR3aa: CASSPDRGAYEQYF

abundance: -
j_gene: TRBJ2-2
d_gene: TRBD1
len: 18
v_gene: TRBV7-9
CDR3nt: TGTGCCAGCAGCCCCAAGGGTGTTACAGGGGAAGGAACCGGGGAGCTGTTTTTT
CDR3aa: CASSPKGVTGEGTGELFF

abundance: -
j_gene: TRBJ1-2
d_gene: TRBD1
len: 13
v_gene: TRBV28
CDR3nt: TGTGCCAGCAGTCAACAGGGGTTTTATGGCTACACCTTC
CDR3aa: CASSQQGFYGYTF

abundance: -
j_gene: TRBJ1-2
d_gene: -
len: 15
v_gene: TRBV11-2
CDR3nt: TGTGCCAGCAGCTTACAACCGACACCGAACTATGGCTACACCTTC
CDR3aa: CASSLQPTPNYGYTF

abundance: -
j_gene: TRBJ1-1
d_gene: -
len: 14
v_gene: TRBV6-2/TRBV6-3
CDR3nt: TGTGCCAGCAGTTACGGGGGGGCAGACACTGAAGCTTTCTTT
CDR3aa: CASSYGGADTEAFF

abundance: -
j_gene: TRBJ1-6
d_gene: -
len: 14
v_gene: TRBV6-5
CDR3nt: TGTGCCAGCAGCCCCCGGGTGGGAAATTCACCCCTCCACTTT
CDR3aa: CASSPRVGNSPLHF

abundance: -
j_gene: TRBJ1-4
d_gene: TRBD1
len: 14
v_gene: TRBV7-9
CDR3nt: TGTGCCAGCAGCTTAGGGACAGGGTCCGAAAAACTGTTTTTT
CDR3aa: CASSLGTGSEKLFF

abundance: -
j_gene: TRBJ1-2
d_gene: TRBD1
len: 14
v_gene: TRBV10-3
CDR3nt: TGTGCCATCAGTAGGACAGGGGAAGTAAGTGGCTACACCTTC
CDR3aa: CAISRTGEVSGYTF

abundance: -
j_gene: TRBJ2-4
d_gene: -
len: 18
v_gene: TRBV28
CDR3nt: TGTGCCAGCAGTTTATGCATCCCCCTACTGCTTTGGGAAAACATTCAGTACTTC
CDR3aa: CASSLCIPLLLWENIQYF

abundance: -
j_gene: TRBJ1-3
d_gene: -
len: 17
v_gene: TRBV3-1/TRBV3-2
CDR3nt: TGTGCCAGCAGCCAAGAGGTCCGGGACACCTCTGGAAACACCATATATTTT
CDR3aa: CASSQEVRDTSGNTIYF

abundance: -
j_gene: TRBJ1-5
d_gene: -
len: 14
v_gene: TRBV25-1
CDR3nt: TGTGCCAGCGGGGGAGGCGGGGTTGAGCAGCCCCAGCATTTT
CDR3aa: CASGGGGVEQPQHF

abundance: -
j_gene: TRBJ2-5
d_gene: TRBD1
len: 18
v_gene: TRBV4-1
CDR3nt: TGCGCCAGCAGCCAAGCTCCAGCCGGGACAGGGGTCCAAGAGACCCAGTACTTC
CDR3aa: CASSQAPAGTGVQETQYF

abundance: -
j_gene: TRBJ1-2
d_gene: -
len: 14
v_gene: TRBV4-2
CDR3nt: TGTGCCAGCAGCCAAGATGATACGGGTCATGGCTACACCTTC
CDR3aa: CASSQDDTGHGYTF

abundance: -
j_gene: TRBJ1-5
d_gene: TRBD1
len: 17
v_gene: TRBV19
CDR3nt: TGTGCCAGTAGTCCGAGGGACAGGGGCATTAGCAATCAGCCCCAGCATTTT
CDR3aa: CASSPRDRGISNQPQHF

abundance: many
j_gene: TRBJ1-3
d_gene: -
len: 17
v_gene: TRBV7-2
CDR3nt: TGTGCCAGCAGCTTAGGGGGGGGTACAGGTTTTGGAAACACCATATATTTT
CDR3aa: CASSLGGGTGFGNTIYF

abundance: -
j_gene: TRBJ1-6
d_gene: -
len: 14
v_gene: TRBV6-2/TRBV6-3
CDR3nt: TGTGCCAGCAGTTACTCGTGGCAACGGTCACCCCTCCACTTT
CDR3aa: CASSYSWQRSPLHF

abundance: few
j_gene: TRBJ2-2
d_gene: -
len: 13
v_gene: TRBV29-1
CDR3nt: TGCAGCGTAAACAGGGGGGGTACCGGGGAGCTGTTTTTT
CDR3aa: CSVNRGGTGELFF

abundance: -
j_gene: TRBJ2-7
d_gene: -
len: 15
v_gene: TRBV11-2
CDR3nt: TGTGCCAGCAGCGCCGGGACAATGAGCTCCTACGAGCAGTACTTC
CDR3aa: CASSAGTMSSYEQYF

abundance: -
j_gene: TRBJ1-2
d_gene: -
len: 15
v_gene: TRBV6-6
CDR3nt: TGTGCCAGCAGTTACACGCTGGGGAAGGGGTATGGCTACACCTTC
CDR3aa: CASSYTLGKGYGYTF

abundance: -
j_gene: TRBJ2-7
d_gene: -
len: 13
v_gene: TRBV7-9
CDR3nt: TGTGCCAGCAGCCCCCGGGACGGGATCGAGCAGTACTTC
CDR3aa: CASSPRDGIEQYF

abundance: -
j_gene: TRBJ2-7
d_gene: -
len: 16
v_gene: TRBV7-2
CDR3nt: TGTGCCAGCAGCTTAGCGTCCTGGGGGCCTCTCTACGAGCAGTACTTC
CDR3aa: CASSLASWGPLYEQYF

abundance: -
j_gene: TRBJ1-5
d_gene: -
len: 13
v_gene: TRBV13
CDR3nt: TGTGCCAGCAGCTTAAGGAGGGCCCAGCCCCAGCATTTT
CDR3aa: CASSLRRAQPQHF